The next 9 T cell receptor beta chains were all read from a single sample in a study of T cells after yellow fever vaccination. TCRdb analysed the 5' RACE reads with MiXCR anew, one entry per CDR3 protein. The data contain about 340,000 distinct CDR3 sequences, under 15% of them singletons. Material: CD4+ T cells sorted from PBMCs, obtained 15 days after the yellow fever booster vaccination. The receptor source for this set is a man in his late teens or twenties who received the YFV17D yellow fever vaccine.

This clonotype was found a few times. The chain uses TRBV5-1 and TRBJ2-3, with D tentatively TRBD2 (5 bases). The CDR3 is made up of 16 amino acids. V was trimmed by 6 bases and J by 3 bases, leaving 20 bases between them. Germline CDR1 is SGHRS and CDR2 is YFSETQ. The CDR3 DNA sequence: TGCGCCAGCACCCCGAGGGTGGACTTCTCTACAGATACGCAGTATTTT. Residues: CASTPRVDFSTDTQYF.

This chain uses TRBV5-6 with TRBJ2-5; 9 nucleotides align to TRBD2. CDR1 and CDR2 from the germline V gene are SGHDT and YYEEEE. The CDR3 totals 15 residues. J lost 5 bases, V lost 2 bases, and 7 bases had no gene match. The CDR3 nucleotides read TGTGCCAGCAGCTTCGAGGCGGGGGGGAGTGAGACCCAGTACTTC. Its translation: CASSFEAGGSETQYF.

Here the CDR3 DNA reads TGTGCCAGCAGCGTTACAGGGGGCGCATCGAGCACCGGGGAGCTGTTTTTT. Its translation is CASSVTGGASSTGELFF. This rearrangement joins TRBV9 to TRBJ2-2, with 9 bases fitting TRBD1. CDR1 is SGDLS and CDR2 is YYNGEE in the germline V gene. The V gene end was trimmed by 2 bases and the J gene end by 4 bases; junction bases not matched to a gene: 9. This CDR3 is built from 17 residues.

This chain connects TRBV6-5 to TRBJ2-3; D uncertain. Trimming pared 2 bases from V and 0 bases from J, leaving 6 bases between. The CDR3 sequence is 14 residues long. Germline lookup yields CDR1 MNHEY and CDR2 SVGAGI. This chain's CDR3 is CASSYTTSTDTQYF. The DNA for the CDR3 is TGTGCCAGCAGTTACACGACTAGCACAGATACGCAGTATTTT.

V is TRBV7-9 and J is TRBJ2-7, with D perhaps matching TRBD1 or TRBD2 (6 bases each). V was clipped by 5 bases and J by 1 base, with 12 bases between them. This CDR3 has 14 amino acids. Germline CDR1 and CDR2: SEHNR and FQNEAQ (reference sequence). DNA of the CDR3: TGTGCCAGCAGCCCTAGAGGGGGGTCCTACGAGCAGTACGTC. It is translated as CASSPRGGSYEQYV.

This clonotype was seen only a few times. The chain links TRBV6-2 or TRBV6-3 to TRBJ2-7; the D is unclear. In germline, CDR1 is MNHEY, CDR2 SVGEGT. The CDR3 contains 17 residues. Between the trimmed V and J ends, which lost 0 bases and 5 bases, there was a span of 20 bases. The CDR3 DNA sequence: TGTGCCAGCAGTTACTCGACCCCTGGAGCCGTCCCACACGAGCAGTACTTC. It yields the protein CASSYSTPGAVPHEQYF.

Of note for this clonotype: One junction end disagrees with the germline gene, perhaps due to a read error. This rearrangement joins TRBV5-1 to TRBJ2-1; possibly TRBD1 for D (6 bases). Per germline, CDR1 SGHRS and CDR2 YFSETQ. The CDR3 sequence is 14 residues long. The DNA of the CDR3 is TGCGCCAGCAGCTTGGGGGACAATTACAATGAGCAGCTCTTC. Protein: CASSLGDNYNEQLF.

The chain has TRBV6-6 and TRBJ2-7; D not certain. Trimming stripped 4 bases from V and 3 bases from J, with 10 bases between. The CDR3 has 13 amino acids. The germline gives CDR1 MNHNY, CDR2 SVGAGI (reference sequence). The CDR3 nucleotides are TGTGCCAGCAGTTTACACGCAGACTACGAGCAGTACGTC. The encoded protein is CASSLHADYEQYV.

The rearrangement links TRBV12-3 or TRBV12-4 to TRBJ1-4, with D unclear. This CDR3 spans 14 amino acids. Trimming pared 3 bases from V and 4 bases from J, leaving 9 bases between. The CDR3 reads CASSLGVGNEKLFF. The DNA for the CDR3 is TGTGCCAGCAGTTTGGGTGTTGGTAATGAAAAACTGTTTTTT.